Sequencing of this T cell receptor beta chain was carried out in a study of blood T cell dynamics during melanoma immunotherapy. Study-wide context: Patients with metastatic melanoma got pembrolizumab or nivolumab-ipilimumab as first-line care.

CDR1 SEHNR and CDR2 FQNEAQ come from the germline V gene (reference sequence). The CDR3 consists of 14 residues. Trimming pared 3 bases from V and 1 base from J, leaving 8 bases between. The assay was immunoSEQ multiplex PCR, and TCRdb's table has in-frame clones only and misses some. The sample lists 9,000 to 13,000 clones, over 75% seen once, with about 7.4% in the top ten. Indicated time point: pre-treatment baseline. This sequence joins TRBV7-9 and TRBJ2-3, with D uncertain. The specimen comprised blood, sampled from a patient treated with checkpoint blockade. This receptor was identified in a human donor with melanoma. CDR3 protein: CASSLGVGTDTQYF. For the CDR3, the DNA is TGTGCCAGCAGCTTGGGTGTAGGCACAGATACGCAGTATTTT.